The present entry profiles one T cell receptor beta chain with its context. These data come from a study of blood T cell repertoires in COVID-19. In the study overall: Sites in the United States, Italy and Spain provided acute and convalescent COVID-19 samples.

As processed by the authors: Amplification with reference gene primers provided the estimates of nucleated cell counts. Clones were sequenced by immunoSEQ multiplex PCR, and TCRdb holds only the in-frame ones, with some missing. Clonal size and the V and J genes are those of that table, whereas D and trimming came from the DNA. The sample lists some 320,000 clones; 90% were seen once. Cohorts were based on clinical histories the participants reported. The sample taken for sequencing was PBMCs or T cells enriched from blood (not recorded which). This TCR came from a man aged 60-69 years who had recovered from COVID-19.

The CDR3 region has the DNA TGTGCCAGCGGAGGGGGCTTATACAATGAGCAGTTCTTC. It translates to CASGGGLYNEQFF. The chain is built from TRBV12-3 or TRBV12-4 and TRBJ2-1, with D possibly matching TRBD1 (7 bases). The CDR3 totals 13 residues. Trimming cost V 8 bases and J 4 bases, with 12 bases left between them.